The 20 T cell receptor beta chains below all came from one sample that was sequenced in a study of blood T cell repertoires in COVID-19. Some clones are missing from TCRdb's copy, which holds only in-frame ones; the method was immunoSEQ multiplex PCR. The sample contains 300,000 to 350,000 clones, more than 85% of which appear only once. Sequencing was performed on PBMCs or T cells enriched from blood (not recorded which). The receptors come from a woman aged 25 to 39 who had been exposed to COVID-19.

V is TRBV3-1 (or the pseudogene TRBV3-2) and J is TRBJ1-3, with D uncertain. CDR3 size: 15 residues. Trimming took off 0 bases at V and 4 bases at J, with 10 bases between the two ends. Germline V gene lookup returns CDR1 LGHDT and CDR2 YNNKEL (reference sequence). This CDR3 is CASSQDAVRGNTIYF. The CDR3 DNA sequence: TGTGCCAGCAGCCAAGATGCCGTCAGGGGAAACACCATATATTTT.

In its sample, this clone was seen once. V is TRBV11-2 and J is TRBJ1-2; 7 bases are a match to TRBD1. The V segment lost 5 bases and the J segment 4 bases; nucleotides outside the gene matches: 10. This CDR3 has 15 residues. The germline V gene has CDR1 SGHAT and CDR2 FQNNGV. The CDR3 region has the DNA TGTGCCAGCAGCCAGACTCGGGGACAGCCCTATGGCTACACCTTC. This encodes CASSQTRGQPYGYTF.

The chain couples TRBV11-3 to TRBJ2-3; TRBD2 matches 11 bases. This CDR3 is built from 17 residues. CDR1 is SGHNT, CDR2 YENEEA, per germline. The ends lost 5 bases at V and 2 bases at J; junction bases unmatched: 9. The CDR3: CASSPGLAGGLTDTQYF. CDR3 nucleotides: TGTGCCAGCAGCCCCGGGCTAGCGGGGGGTCTCACAGATACGCAGTATTTT. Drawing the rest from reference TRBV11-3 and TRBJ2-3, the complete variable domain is EAGVVQSPRYKIIEKKQPVAFWCNPISGHNTLYWYLQNLGQGPELLIRYENEEAVDDSQLPKDRFSAERLKGVDSTLKIQPAELGDSAVYLCASSPGLAGGLTDTQYFGPGTRLTVL.

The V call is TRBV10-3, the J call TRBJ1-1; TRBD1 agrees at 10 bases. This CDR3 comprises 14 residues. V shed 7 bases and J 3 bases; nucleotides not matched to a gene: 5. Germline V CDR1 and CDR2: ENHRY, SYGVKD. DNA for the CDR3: TGTGCCATCACTCGACAGGGGGCGGACACTGAAGCTTTCTTT. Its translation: CAITRQGADTEAFF.

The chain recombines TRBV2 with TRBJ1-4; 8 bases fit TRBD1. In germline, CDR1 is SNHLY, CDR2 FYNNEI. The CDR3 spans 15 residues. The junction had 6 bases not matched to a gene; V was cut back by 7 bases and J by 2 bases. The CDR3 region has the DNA TGTGCCAGCAACCCAGACAGGGGCACTAATGAAAAACTGTTTTTT. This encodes CASNPDRGTNEKLFF.

CDR3 region: CASSQPPGGNTEAFF. CDR3 sequence (DNA): TGCGCCAGCAGCCAGCCCCCCGGAGGGAACACTGAAGCTTTCTTT. This chain connects TRBV5-1 to TRBJ1-1; no definite D call. CDR3 length equals 15 residues. Germline CDR1 SGHRS, CDR2 YFSETQ. V lost 4 bases and J 1 base, leaving 14 bases between the germline ends.

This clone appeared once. CDR3 in amino acids: CASSLGQAYGYTF. Here the CDR3 DNA reads TGTGCCAGCAGCCTAGGACAGGCCTATGGCTACACCTTC. The J gene is TRBJ1-2, the V gene TRBV28; 7 bases align to TRBD1. The CDR3 runs 13 residues. V was pared by 6 bases and J by 4 bases, with 5 bases of the junction left unmatched. From germline, CDR1 is MDHEN and CDR2 SYDVKM.

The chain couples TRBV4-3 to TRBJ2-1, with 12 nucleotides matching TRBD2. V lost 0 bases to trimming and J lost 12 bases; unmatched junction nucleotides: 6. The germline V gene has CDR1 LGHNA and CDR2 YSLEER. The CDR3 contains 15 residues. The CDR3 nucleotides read TGCGCCAGCAGCCAAGATGCTAGCGGGGGGGCCAGGCAGTTCTTC. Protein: CASSQDASGGARQFF.

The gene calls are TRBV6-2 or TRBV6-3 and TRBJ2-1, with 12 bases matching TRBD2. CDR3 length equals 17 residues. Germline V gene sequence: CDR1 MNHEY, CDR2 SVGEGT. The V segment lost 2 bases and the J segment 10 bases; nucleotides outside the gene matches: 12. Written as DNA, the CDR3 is TGTGCCAGCAGTTACCCTAGCGGGGGGGCTCTGTGGGAGGAGCAGTTCTTC. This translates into CASSYPSGGALWEEQFF.

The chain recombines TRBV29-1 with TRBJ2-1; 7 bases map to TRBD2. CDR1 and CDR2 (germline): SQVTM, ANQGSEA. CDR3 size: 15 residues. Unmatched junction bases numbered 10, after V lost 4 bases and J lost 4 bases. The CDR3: CSVGPRGAGYNEQFF. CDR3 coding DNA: TGCAGCGTTGGGCCGAGGGGAGCGGGGTACAATGAGCAGTTCTTC.

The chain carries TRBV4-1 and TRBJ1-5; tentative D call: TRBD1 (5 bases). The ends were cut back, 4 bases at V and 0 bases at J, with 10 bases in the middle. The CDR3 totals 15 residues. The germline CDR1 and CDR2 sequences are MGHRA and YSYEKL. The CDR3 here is CASSPGPYSNQPQHF. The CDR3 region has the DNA TGCGCCAGCAGCCCAGGGCCCTATAGCAATCAGCCCCAGCATTTT.

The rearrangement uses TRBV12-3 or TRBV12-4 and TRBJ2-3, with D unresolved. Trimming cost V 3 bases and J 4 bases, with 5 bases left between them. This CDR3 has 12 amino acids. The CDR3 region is CASSFFPDTQYF. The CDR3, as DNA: TGTGCCAGCAGTTTCTTTCCAGATACGCAGTATTTT.

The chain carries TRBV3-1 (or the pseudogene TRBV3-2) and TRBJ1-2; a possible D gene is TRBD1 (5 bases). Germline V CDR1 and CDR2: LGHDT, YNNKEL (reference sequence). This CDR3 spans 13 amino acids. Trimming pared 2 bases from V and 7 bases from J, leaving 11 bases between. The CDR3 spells CASSQPRGGGYTF. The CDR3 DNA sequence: TGTGCCAGCAGCCAACCCCGGGGGGGTGGCTACACCTTC.

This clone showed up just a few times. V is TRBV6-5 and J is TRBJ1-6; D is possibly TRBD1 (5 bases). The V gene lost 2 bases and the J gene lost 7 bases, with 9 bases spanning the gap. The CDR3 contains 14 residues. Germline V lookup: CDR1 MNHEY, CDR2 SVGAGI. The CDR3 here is CASSYGRANSPLHF. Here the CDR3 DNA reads TGTGCCAGCAGTTACGGCAGGGCCAATTCACCCCTCCACTTT.

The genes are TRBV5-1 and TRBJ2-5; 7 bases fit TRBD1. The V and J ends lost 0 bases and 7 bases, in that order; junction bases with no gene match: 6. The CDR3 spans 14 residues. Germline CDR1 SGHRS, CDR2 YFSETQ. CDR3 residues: CASSLDTGASTQYF. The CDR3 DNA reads TGCGCCAGCAGCTTGGATACAGGGGCCTCGACCCAGTACTTC.

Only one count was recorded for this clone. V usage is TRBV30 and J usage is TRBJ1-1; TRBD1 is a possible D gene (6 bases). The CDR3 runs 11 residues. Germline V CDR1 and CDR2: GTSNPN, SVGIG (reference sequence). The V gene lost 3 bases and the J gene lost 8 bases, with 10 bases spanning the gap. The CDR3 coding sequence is TGTGCCTGGAGGTCGACAGGAGAAGCTTTCTTT. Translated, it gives CAWRSTGEAFF.

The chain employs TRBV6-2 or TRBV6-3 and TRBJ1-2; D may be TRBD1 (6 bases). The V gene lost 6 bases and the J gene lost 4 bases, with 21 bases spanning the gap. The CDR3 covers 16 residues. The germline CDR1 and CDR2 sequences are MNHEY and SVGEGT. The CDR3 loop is CASSHELTGTIYGYTF. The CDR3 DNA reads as TGTGCCAGCAGCCACGAACTGACCGGGACAATCTATGGCTACACCTTC.

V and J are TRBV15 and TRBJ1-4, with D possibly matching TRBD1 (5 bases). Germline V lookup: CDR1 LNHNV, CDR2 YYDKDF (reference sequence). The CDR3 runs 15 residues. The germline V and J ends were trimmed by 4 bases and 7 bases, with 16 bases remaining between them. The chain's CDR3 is CATSTRARRGEKLFF. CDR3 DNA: TGTGCCACCAGCACCAGGGCCCGGCGGGGTGAAAAACTGTTTTTT.

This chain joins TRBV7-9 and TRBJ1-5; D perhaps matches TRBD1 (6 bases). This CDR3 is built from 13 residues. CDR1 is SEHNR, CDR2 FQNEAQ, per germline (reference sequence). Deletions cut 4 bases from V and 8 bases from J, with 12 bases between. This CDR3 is CASSSTGIEPQHF. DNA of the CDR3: TGTGCCAGCAGCTCCACAGGGATCGAGCCCCAGCATTTT.

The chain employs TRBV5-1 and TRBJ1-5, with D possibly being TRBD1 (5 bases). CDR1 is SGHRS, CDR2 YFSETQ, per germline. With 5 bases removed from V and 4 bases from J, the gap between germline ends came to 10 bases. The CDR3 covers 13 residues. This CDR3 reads CASRSTDNQPQHF. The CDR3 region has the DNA TGCGCCAGCAGATCGACAGATAATCAGCCCCAGCATTTT.